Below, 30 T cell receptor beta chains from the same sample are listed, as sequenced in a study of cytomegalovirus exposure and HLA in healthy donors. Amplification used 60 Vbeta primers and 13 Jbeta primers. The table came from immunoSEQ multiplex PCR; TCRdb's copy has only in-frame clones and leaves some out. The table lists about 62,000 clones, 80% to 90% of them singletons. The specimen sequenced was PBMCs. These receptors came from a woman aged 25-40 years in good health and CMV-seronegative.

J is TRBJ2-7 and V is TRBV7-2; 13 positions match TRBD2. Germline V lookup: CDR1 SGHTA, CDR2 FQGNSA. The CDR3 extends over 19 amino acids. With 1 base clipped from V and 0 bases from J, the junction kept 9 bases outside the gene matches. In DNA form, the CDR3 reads TGTGCCAGCAGCTTAGTAGGCCCGGGACTAGCGGGGATCTCCTACGAGCAGTACTTC. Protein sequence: CASSLVGPGLAGISYEQYF.

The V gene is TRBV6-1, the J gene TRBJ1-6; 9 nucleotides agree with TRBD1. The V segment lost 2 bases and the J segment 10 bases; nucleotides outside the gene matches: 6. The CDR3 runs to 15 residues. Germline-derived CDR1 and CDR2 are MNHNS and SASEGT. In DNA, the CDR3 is TGTGCCAGCAGTGAATATGGACAGGGGATATCACCCCTCCACTTT. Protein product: CASSEYGQGISPLHF.

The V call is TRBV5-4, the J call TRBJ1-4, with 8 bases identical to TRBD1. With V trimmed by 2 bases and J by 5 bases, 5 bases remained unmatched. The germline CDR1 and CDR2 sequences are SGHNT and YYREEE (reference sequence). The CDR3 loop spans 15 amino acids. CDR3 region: CASSLQGVRNEKLFF. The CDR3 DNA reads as TGTGCCAGCAGCTTACAGGGGGTGAGAAATGAAAAACTGTTTTTT.

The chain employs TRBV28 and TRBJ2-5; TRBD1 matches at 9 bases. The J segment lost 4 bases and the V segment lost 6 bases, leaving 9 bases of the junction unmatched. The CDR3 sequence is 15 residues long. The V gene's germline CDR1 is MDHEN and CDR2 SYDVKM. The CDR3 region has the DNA TGTGCCAGCAGAACGCCGGACAGGGGAGGAGAGACCCAGTACTTC. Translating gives CASRTPDRGGETQYF.

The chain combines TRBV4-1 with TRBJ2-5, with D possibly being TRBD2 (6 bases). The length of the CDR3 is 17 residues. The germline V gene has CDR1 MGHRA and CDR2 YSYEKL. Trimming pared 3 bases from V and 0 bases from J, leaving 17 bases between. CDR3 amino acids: CASSHPGAGHNQETQYF. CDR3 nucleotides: TGCGCCAGCAGCCACCCCGGGGCGGGGCACAACCAAGAGACCCAGTACTTC.

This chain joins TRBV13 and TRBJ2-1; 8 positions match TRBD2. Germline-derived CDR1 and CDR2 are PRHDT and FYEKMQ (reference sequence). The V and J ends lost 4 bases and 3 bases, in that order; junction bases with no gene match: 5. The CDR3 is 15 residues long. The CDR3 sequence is CASSWRGVLYNEQFF. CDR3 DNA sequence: TGTGCCAGCAGCTGGCGGGGGGTGCTCTACAATGAGCAGTTCTTC. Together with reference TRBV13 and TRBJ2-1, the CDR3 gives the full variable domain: AAGVIQSPRHLIKEKRETATLKCYPIPRHDTVYWYQQGPGQDPQFLISFYEKMQSDKGSIPDRFSAQQFSDYHSELNMSSLELGDSALYFCASSWRGVLYNEQFFGPGTRLTVL.

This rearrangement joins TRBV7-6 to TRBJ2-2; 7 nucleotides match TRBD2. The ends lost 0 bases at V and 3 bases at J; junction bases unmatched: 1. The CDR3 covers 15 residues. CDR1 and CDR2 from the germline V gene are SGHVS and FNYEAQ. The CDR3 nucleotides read TGTGCCAGCAGCTTAGCTGGGGGGGACACCGGGGAGCTGTTTTTT. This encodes CASSLAGGDTGELFF. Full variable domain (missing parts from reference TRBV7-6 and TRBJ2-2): GAGVSQSPRYKVTKRGQDVALRCDPISGHVSLYWYRQALGQGPEFLTYFNYEAQQDKSGLPNDRFSAERPEGSISTLTIQRTEQRDSAMYRCASSLAGGDTGELFFGEGSRLTVL.

The CDR3 loop reads CASSQGTSGVLSYEQYF. CDR3 in DNA: TGTGCCAGTAGCCAAGGGACTAGCGGGGTCTTATCCTACGAGCAGTACTTC. The chain employs TRBV19 and TRBJ2-7; 13 nucleotides line up with TRBD2. With 6 bases clipped from V and 1 base from J, the junction kept 9 bases outside the gene matches. Per germline, CDR1 LNHDA and CDR2 SQIVND (reference sequence). The CDR3 is 17 amino acids. Based on the CDR3 plus reference TRBV19 and TRBJ2-7, the full variable domain is DGGITQSPKYLFRKEGQNVTLSCEQNLNHDAMYWYRQDPGQGLRLIYYSQIVNDFQKGDIAEGYSVSREKKESFPLTVTSAQKNPTAFYLCASSQGTSGVLSYEQYFGPGTRLTVT.

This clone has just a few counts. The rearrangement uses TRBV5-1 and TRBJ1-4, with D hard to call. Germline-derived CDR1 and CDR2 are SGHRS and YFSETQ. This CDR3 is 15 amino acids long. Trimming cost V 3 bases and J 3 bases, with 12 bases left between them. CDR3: CASSSTGRANEKLFF. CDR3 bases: TGCGCCAGCAGCTCAACCGGGAGGGCTAATGAAAAACTGTTTTTT.

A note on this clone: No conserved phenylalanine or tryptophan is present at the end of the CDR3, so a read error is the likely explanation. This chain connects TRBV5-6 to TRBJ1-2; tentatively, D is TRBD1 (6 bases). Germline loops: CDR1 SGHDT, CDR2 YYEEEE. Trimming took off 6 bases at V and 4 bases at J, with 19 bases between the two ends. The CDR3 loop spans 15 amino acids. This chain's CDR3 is CASTKNRALSYGYTL. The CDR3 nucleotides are TGTGCCAGCACCAAAAACAGGGCACTTTCCTATGGCTACACCCTC.

The CDR3 nucleotides read TGTGCCAGCAGACTGGGATCGCGGGGGGCGTCCTACGAGCAGTACTTC. It is translated as CASRLGSRGASYEQYF. The chain joins TRBV11-2 to TRBJ2-7; the match to TRBD2 covers 8 bases. V was pared by 6 bases and J by 1 base, with 11 bases of the junction left unmatched. Germline-derived CDR1 and CDR2 are SGHAT and FQNNGV. This CDR3 has 16 amino acids.

CDR3 amino acids: CASSFDKTYEQYF. CDR3 coding DNA: TGTGCCAGCAGCTTCGACAAGACCTACGAGCAGTACTTC. This chain joins TRBV5-4 and TRBJ2-7, with no clear D. The CDR3 sequence is 13 residues long. V was shortened by 2 bases and J by 2 bases, with 8 bases between the two germline ends. The germline V gene has CDR1 SGHNT and CDR2 YYREEE (reference sequence).

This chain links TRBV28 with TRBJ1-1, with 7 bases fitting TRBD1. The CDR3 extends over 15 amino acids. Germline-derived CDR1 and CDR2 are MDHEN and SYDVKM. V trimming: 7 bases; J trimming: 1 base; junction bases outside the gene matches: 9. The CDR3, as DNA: TGTGCCAGCATTGCTGAGGGACAGAGGAACACTGAAGCTTTCTTT. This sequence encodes CASIAEGQRNTEAFF.

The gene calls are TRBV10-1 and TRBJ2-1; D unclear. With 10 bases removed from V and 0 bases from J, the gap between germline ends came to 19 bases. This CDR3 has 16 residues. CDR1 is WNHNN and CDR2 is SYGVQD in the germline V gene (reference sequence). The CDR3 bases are TGCGCCACTTCAACCGCCGGAGAGAGCTCCTACAATGAGCAGTTCTTC. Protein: CATSTAGESSYNEQFF.

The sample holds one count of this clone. The CDR3 DNA reads TGTGCCAGCAGTGAGAACGCTAGCGGGGGGCAAGATACGCAGTATTTT. It yields the protein CASSENASGGQDTQYF. The chain is built from TRBV6-4 and TRBJ2-3, with 11 bases that match TRBD2. V was pared by 3 bases and J by 5 bases, with 7 bases of the junction left unmatched. Germline-derived CDR1 and CDR2 are MRHNA and SNTAGT. CDR3 length equals 16 residues.

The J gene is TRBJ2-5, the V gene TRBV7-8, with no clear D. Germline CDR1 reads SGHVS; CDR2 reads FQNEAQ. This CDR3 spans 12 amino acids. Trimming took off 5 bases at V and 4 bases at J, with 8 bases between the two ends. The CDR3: CASSPRLETQYF. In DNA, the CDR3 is TGTGCCAGCAGCCCGCGTCTAGAGACCCAGTACTTC.

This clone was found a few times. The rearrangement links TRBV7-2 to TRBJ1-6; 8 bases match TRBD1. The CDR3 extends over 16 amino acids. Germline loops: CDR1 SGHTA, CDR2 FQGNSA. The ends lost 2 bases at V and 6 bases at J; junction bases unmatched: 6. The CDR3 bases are TGTGCCAGCAGCTTACATACAGGGGGGACTAATTCACCCCTCCACTTT. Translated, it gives CASSLHTGGTNSPLHF.

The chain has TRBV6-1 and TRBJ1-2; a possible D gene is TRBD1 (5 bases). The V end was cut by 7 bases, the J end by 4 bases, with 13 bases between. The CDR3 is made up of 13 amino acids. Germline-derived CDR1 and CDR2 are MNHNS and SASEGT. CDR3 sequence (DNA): TGTGCCAGCAACTGGGGGGACCCCTATGGCTACACCTTC. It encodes CASNWGDPYGYTF.

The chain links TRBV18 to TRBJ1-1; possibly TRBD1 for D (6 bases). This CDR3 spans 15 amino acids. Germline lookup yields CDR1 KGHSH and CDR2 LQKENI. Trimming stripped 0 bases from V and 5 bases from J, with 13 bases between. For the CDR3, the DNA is TGTGCCAGCTCACCACCGACAGGAAGTTATACTGAAGCTTTCTTT. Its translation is CASSPPTGSYTEAFF.

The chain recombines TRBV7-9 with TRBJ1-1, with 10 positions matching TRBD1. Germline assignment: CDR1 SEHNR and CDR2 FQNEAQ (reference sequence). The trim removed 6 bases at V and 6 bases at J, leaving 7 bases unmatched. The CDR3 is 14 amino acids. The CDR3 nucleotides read TGTGCCAGCAGTTTCGACAGGGGGCTCTCTGAAGCTTTCTTT. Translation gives CASSFDRGLSEAFF.

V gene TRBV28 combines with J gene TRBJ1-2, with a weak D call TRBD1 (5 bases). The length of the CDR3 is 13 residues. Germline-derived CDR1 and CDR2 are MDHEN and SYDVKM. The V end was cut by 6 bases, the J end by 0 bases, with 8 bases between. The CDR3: CASRDTANYGYTF. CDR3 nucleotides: TGTGCCAGCAGGGACACAGCTAACTATGGCTACACCTTC.

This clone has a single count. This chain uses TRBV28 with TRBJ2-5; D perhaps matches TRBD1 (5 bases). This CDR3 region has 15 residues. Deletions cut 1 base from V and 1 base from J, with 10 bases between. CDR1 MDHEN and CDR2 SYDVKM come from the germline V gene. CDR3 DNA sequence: TGTGCCAGCAGTTTATTGACAGACCCCCAAGAGACCCAGTACTTC. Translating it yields CASSLLTDPQETQYF.

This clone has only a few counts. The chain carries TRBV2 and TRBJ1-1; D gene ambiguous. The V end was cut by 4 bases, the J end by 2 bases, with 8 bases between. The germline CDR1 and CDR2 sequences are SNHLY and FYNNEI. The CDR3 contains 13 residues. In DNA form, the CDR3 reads TGTGCCAGCAGTGTTGGACTTAACACTGAAGCTTTCTTT. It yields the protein CASSVGLNTEAFF.

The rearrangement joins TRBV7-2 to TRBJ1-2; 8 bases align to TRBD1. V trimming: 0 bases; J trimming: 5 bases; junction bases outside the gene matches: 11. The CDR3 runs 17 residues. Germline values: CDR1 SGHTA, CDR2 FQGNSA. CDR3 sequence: CASSLASQGAPQYGYTF. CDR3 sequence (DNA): TGTGCCAGCAGCTTAGCGTCCCAGGGGGCGCCTCAATATGGCTACACCTTC.

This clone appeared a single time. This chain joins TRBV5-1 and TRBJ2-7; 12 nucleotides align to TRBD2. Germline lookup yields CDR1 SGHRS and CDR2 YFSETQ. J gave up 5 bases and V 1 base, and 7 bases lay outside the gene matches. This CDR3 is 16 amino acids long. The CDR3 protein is CASSLTTSGGSNEQYF. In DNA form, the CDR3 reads TGCGCCAGCAGCTTGACGACTAGCGGGGGATCCAACGAGCAGTACTTC.

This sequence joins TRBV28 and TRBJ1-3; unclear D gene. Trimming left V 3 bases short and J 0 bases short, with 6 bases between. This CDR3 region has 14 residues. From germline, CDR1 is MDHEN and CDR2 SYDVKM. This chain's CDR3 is CASSFVSSGNTIYF. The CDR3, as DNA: TGTGCCAGCAGTTTCGTCAGCTCTGGAAACACCATATATTTT.

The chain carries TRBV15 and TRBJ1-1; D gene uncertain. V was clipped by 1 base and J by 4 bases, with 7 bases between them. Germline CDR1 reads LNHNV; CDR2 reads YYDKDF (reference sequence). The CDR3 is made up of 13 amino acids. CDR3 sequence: CATSRGLTTEAFF. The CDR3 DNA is TGTGCCACCAGCAGAGGGCTTACCACTGAAGCTTTCTTT.

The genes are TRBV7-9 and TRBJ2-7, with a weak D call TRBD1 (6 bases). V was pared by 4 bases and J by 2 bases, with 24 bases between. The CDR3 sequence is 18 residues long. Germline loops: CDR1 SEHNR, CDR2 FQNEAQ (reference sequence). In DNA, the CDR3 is TGTGCCAGCAGCTCAAAGCCGACAGGACGGGCTCTCCCCTACGAGCAGTACTTC. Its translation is CASSSKPTGRALPYEQYF.

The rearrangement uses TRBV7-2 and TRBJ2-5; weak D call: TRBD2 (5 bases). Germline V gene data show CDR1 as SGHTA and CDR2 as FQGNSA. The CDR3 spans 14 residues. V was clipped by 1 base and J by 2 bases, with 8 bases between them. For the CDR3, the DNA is TGTGCCAGCAGCTTAGGCGGGTCTCAAGAGACCCAGTACTTC. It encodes CASSLGGSQETQYF.

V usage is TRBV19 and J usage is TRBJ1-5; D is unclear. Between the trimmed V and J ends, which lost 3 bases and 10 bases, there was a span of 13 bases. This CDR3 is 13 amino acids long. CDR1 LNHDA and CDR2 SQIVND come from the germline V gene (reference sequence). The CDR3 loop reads CASSMSELYPQHF. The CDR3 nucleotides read TGTGCCAGTAGTATGAGCGAACTGTACCCCCAGCATTTT.